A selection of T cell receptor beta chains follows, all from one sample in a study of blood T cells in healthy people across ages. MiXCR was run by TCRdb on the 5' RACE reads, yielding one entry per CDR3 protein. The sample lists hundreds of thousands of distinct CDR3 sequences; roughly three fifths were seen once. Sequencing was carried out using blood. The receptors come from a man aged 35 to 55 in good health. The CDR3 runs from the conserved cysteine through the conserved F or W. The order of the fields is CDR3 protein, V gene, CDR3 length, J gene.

CDR3aa: CASSLDRDSGANVLTF; v_gene: TRBV7-3; len: 16; j_gene: TRBJ2-6
CDR3aa: CASTGQVRYTGELFF; v_gene: TRBV2; len: 15; j_gene: TRBJ2-2
CDR3aa: CASSLALAGGRSREQFF; v_gene: TRBV7-9; len: 17; j_gene: TRBJ2-1
CDR3aa: CASSFVLSGETQYF; v_gene: TRBV7-2; len: 14; j_gene: TRBJ2-5
CDR3aa: CASSVRTVEETQYF; v_gene: TRBV3-1; len: 14; j_gene: NA
CDR3aa: CASSLAGGRKTQYF; v_gene: TRBV7-2; len: 14; j_gene: TRBJ2-5
CDR3aa: CATMEGQTLYTDTQYF; v_gene: TRBV24-1; len: 16; j_gene: TRBJ2-3
CDR3aa: CASSSLAGKDTQYF; v_gene: TRBV5-1; len: 14; j_gene: TRBJ2-3
CDR3aa: CASSLDGTSDDEQYF; v_gene: TRBV5-1; len: 15; j_gene: NA
CDR3aa: CSAGQGDGGYTF; v_gene: TRBV29-1; len: 12; j_gene: TRBJ1-2
CDR3aa: CSARDHGPTANTEAFF; v_gene: TRBV20-1; len: 16; j_gene: TRBJ1-1
CDR3aa: CSARVYTRPGTGGIYGYTF; v_gene: TRBV20-1; len: 19; j_gene: TRBJ1-2
CDR3aa: CASSLDQGAFEQYF; v_gene: TRBV28; len: 14; j_gene: TRBJ2-7
CDR3aa: CASSLQESSYNEQFF; v_gene: TRBV5-5; len: 15; j_gene: TRBJ2-1
CDR3aa: CASSEISDGPYEQYF; v_gene: TRBV6-1; len: 15; j_gene: TRBJ2-7
CDR3aa: CASSQGSSGSTLSQYF; v_gene: TRBV4-1; len: 16; j_gene: TRBJ2-3
CDR3aa: CASSVSSEEQYF; v_gene: TRBV5-1; len: 12; j_gene: TRBJ2-7
CDR3aa: CASRLSGTGGTDTQYF; v_gene: TRBV5-1; len: 16; j_gene: TRBJ2-3
CDR3aa: CASSWRPSGSSYNEQFF; v_gene: TRBV7-2; len: 17; j_gene: TRBJ2-1
CDR3aa: CASSLAGPSSPLHF; v_gene: TRBV7-6; len: 14; j_gene: TRBJ1-6
CDR3aa: CASSITKVHNEQFF; v_gene: TRBV27; len: 14; j_gene: TRBJ2-1
CDR3aa: CASSVGAGKNIQYF; v_gene: TRBV28; len: 14; j_gene: TRBJ2-4
CDR3aa: CASSYSTRPSGNTIYF; v_gene: TRBV6-5; len: 16; j_gene: TRBJ1-3
CDR3aa: CASGDLQDNYGYTF; v_gene: TRBV9; len: 14; j_gene: TRBJ1-2
CDR3aa: CAISEYLVPSQPQHF; v_gene: TRBV10-3; len: 15; j_gene: TRBJ1-5
CDR3aa: CASSQIQQSYEQYF; v_gene: TRBV12-3/TRBV12-4; len: 14; j_gene: TRBJ2-7
CDR3aa: CASSQSHSEETQYF; v_gene: TRBV4-1; len: 14; j_gene: NA
CDR3aa: CASSFELYQETQYF; v_gene: TRBV12-3/TRBV12-4; len: 14; j_gene: TRBJ2-5
CDR3aa: CASSESGSPHLTDTQYF; v_gene: TRBV10-2; len: 17; j_gene: TRBJ2-3
CDR3aa: CVLRGRAAYEQYF; v_gene: TRBV6-1; len: 13; j_gene: TRBJ2-7
CDR3aa: CASSSMSSPLHF; v_gene: TRBV27; len: 12; j_gene: TRBJ1-6
CDR3aa: CSARDVLGTADTQYF; v_gene: TRBV20-1; len: 15; j_gene: TRBJ2-3
CDR3aa: CASSQRVSAELTDTQYF; v_gene: TRBV4-1; len: 17; j_gene: TRBJ2-3
CDR3aa: CASSYDGSGANVLTF; v_gene: TRBV6-5; len: 15; j_gene: TRBJ2-6
CDR3aa: CATSERSGGIINEQYF; v_gene: TRBV24-1; len: 16; j_gene: TRBJ2-7
CDR3aa: CSASSGVSYGYTF; v_gene: TRBV20-1; len: 13; j_gene: TRBJ1-2
CDR3aa: CASSLNSIRDSLLTDTQYF; v_gene: TRBV7-3; len: 19; j_gene: TRBJ2-3
CDR3aa: CACSGVAGGFNEQFF; v_gene: TRBV7-9; len: 15; j_gene: TRBJ2-1
CDR3aa: CATEGQILGDTQYF; v_gene: TRBV24-1; len: 14; j_gene: TRBJ2-3
CDR3aa: CASSQDPPGPAWRANQPQHF; v_gene: TRBV4-1; len: 20; j_gene: TRBJ1-5
CDR3aa: CSVEPTGSLYEQYF; v_gene: TRBV29-1; len: 14; j_gene: TRBJ2-7
CDR3aa: CASSQDRVVEQYF; v_gene: TRBV4-2; len: 13; j_gene: TRBJ2-7
CDR3aa: CASSLIAGSSYNEQFF; v_gene: TRBV12-3/TRBV12-4; len: 16; j_gene: TRBJ2-1
CDR3aa: CASSPLTDQETQYF; v_gene: TRBV2; len: 14; j_gene: NA
CDR3aa: CASSFDSYNEQFF; v_gene: TRBV7-8; len: 13; j_gene: TRBJ2-1
CDR3aa: CSVEGRAQTDTQYF; v_gene: TRBV29-1; len: 14; j_gene: TRBJ2-3
CDR3aa: CASSWAGSYNEQFF; v_gene: TRBV28; len: 14; j_gene: TRBJ2-1
CDR3aa: CASSPPGQGLEQYF; v_gene: TRBV5-1; len: 14; j_gene: TRBJ2-5
CDR3aa: CASSSEPGQLKTQYF; v_gene: TRBV7-3; len: 15; j_gene: TRBJ2-5
CDR3aa: CASSQGDEWETQYF; v_gene: TRBV4-3; len: 14; j_gene: TRBJ2-5
CDR3aa: CATSRGRVGDVNIQYF; v_gene: TRBV15; len: 16; j_gene: TRBJ2-4
CDR3aa: CASSALTGLYNEQFF; v_gene: TRBV9; len: 15; j_gene: TRBJ2-1
CDR3aa: CSVRAPGDEQFF; v_gene: TRBV29-1; len: 12; j_gene: TRBJ2-1